This T cell receptor beta chain was captured in a study of blood T cell repertoires in COVID-19. Study context: Both acute and convalescent COVID-19 samples were obtained from the United States, Italy and Spain.

Under the authors' procedure: How many nucleated cells were present was estimated from reference gene primer amplification. The data were produced by immunoSEQ multiplex PCR, yet TCRdb's version contains in-frame clones alone and is incomplete. V, J and clone size are taken as reported in that table, and D and trimming were inferred from the DNA itself. The data show under 300,000 clones, approximately 86% seen once. The trim removed 4 bases at V and 2 bases at J, leaving 2 bases unmatched. The length of the CDR3 is 13 residues. Germline lookup yields CDR1 SGHNT and CDR2 YYREEE (reference sequence). The sequence was obtained from an elderly woman with active or convalescent COVID-19. The chain carries TRBV5-4 and TRBJ1-2, with 7 positions matching TRBD1. The specimen was peripheral blood. The CDR3, as DNA: TGTGCCAGCAGCCCAGGGGGAAACTATGGCTACACCTTC. Protein product: CASSPGGNYGYTF.